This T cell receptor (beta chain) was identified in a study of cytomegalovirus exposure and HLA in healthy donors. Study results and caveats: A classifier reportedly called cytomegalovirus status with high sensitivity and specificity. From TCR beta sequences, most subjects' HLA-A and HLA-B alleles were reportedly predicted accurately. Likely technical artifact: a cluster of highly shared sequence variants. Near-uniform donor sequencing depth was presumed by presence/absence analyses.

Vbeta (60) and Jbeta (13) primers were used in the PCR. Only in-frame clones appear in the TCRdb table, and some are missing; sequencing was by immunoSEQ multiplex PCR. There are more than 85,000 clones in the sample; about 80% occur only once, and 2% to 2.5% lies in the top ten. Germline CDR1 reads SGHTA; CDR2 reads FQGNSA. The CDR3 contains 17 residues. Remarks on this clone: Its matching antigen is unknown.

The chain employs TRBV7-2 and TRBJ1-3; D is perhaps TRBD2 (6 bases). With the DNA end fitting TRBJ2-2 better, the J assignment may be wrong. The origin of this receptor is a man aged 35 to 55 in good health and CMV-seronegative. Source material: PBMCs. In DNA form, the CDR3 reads TGTGCCAGCAACTTCCCTTCCGGAGGGGTGAACACCGGGGAGCTGTTTTTT. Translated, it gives CASNFPSGGVNTGELFF.